The source of this T cell receptor beta chain is a study of T cells after posttransplantation cyclophosphamide. Study-level results: Skin or GI-infiltrating T cells shared few TRB sequences with blood.

The CDR3 covers 17 residues. Germline loops: CDR1 SGHAT, CDR2 FQNNGV. V shed 5 bases, J shed 8 bases, and the junction held 18 bases outside the gene matches. The method was immunoSEQ multiplex PCR; TCRdb's version includes in-frame clones alone and lacks a portion of them. The profile covers tens of thousands of clones, with 95% to 98% appearing a single time and roughly 0.15% taken by the ten largest. A note on this clone: Its specificity is unknown.

Cells defined as naive were viable CD3+CD4+ or CD3+CD8+ and CCR7+CD45RA+CD45RO-CD95-CD27+CD28+. This chain uses TRBV11-2 with TRBJ1-2, with TRBD1 identical over 9 bases. Sequenced: naive CD4+ T cells sorted from PBMCs. The source is a man over 45 in good health, CMV-negative, and a related stem cell transplant donor. The CDR3 reads CASSHAGTGPFGGGYTF. The CDR3, as DNA: TGTGCCAGCAGCCATGCCGGGACAGGGCCATTTGGTGGGGGCTACACCTTC.